This T cell receptor beta chain was identified in a study of blood T cell repertoires in COVID-19. The data were produced by immunoSEQ multiplex PCR, yet TCRdb's version contains in-frame clones alone and is incomplete. In the table there are 130,000 to 150,000 clones, just under 85% of which are singletons. From germline, CDR1 is GTSNPN and CDR2 SVGIG (reference sequence). V was cut by 3 bases and J by 5 bases, with 16 bases left in between. The CDR3 extends over 14 amino acids. V is TRBV30 and J is TRBJ1-1; D is perhaps TRBD1 (5 bases). The clonotype originates from a woman between 35 and 50 years old who had recovered from COVID-19. The sequencing input was PBMCs or T cells enriched from blood (not recorded which). CDR3 protein: CAWSHGTVGTEAFF. The CDR3 region has the DNA TGTGCCTGGAGCCACGGGACTGTGGGAACTGAAGCTTTCTTT.